This T cell receptor beta chain was recovered during a study of human T cells and chemical hapten exposure. TCRdb reprocessed the RACE reads via MiXCR and lists one record per CDR3 protein. The data contain tens of thousands of distinct CDR3 sequences, about 13% of them singletons. The time point here: patch test 3, about 24 weeks after DPC sensitization. Treatment denoted: therapeutic diphenylcyclopropenone sensitization with weekly scalp DPC. Unfractionated whole blood yielded total RNA. The CDR3 runs 14 residues. The germline V and J ends were trimmed by 2 bases and 8 bases, with 13 bases remaining between them. Germline CDR1 is MDHEN and CDR2 is SYDVKM.

This receptor was obtained from a middle-aged woman with alopecia areata. Some clones in this sample may be carry-over from other donors' samples. The material was whole blood, obtained in connection with sensitization to the hapten diphenylcyclopropenone (DPC). This chain uses TRBV28 with TRBJ2-1; D is tentatively TRBD1 or TRBD2 (5 bases each). The CDR3 DNA reads TGTGCCAGCAGTTTAGAGGGCAGGGTAGATGAGCAGTTCTTC. Translation: CASSLEGRVDEQFF.